This T cell receptor (beta chain) comes out of a study of shared clonotypes between healthy human individuals. When replicate PCRs were run on sorted subsets, they used 200 to 250 ng DNA, some 29,000 T cell genomes. The assay was immunoSEQ multiplex PCR, and TCRdb's table has in-frame clones only and misses some. There are over 2 million clones in the sample; about 95% occur only once, and 0.85% to 1.3% lies in the top ten. The V and J ends lost 0 bases and 8 bases respectively, with 18 bases between them. The V gene's germline CDR1 is SNHLY and CDR2 FYNNEI. The CDR3 extends over 16 amino acids. Naive CD8 cells lacked CD45RO, underwent positive selection for CCR7 and left out terminally differentiated effector memory CD45RA+ cells.

This clonotype originated in a man aged 18 to 29 in good health. The specimen sequenced was naive CD8+ T cells sorted from blood. The rearrangement links TRBV2 to TRBJ2-3, with D unresolved. The CDR3 loop is CASSEAGGPGYSTQYF. The CDR3, as DNA: TGTGCCAGCAGTGAAGCCGGCGGCCCCGGTTATTCTACGCAGTATTTT. Complete variable domain (other parts from reference TRBV2 and TRBJ2-3): EPEVTQTPSHQVTQMGQEVILRCVPISNHLYFYWYRQILGQKVEFLVSFYNNEISEKSEIFDDQFSVERPDGSNFTLKIRSTKLEDSAMYFCASSEAGGPGYSTQYFGPGTRLTVL.